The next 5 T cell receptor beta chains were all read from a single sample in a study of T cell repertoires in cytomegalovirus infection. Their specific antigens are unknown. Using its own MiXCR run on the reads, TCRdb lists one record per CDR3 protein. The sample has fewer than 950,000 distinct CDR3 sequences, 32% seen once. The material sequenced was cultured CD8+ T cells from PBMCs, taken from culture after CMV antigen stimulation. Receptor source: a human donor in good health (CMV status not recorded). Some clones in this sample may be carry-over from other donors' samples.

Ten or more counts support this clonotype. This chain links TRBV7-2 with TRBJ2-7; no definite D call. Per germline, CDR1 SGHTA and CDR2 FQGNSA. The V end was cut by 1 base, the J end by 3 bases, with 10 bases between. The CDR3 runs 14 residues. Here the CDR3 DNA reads TGTGCCAGCAGCTTAGACTTACTTGACTACGAGCAGTACTTC. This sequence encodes CASSLDLLDYEQYF.

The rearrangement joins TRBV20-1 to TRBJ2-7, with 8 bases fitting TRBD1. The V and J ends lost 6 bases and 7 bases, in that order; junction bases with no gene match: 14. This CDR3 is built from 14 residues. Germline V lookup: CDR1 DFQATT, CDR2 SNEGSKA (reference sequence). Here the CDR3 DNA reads TGCAGTGCGCCGATTGACAGGGGCTCTAGGGAGCAGTACGTC. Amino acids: CSAPIDRGSREQYV.

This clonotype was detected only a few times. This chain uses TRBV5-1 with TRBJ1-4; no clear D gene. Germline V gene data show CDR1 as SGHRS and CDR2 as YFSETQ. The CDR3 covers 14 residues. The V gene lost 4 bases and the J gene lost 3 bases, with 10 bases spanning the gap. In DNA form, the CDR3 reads TGCGCCAGCAGCAATTTGGGAGCTAATGAAAAACTGTTTTTT. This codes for CASSNLGANEKLFF.

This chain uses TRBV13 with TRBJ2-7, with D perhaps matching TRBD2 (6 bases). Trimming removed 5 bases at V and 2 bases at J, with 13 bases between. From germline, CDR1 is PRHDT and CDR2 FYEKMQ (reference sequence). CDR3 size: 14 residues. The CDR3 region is CASSDVGRTYEQYF. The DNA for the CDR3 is TGTGCCAGCAGCGACGTAGGGAGGACCTACGAGCAGTACTTC.

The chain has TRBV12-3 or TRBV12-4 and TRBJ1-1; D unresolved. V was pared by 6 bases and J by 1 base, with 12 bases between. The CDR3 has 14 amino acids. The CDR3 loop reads CASSLSEGNTEAFF. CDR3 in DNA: TGTGCCAGCAGCCTGTCTGAGGGGAACACTGAAGCTTTCTTT.